A selection of T cell receptor beta chains follows, all from one sample in a study of T cell responses to AZD1222 COVID-19 vaccine. Libraries were prepared by immunoSEQ multiplex PCR; TCRdb keeps only in-frame clonotypes and omits some of them. The sample lists 80,000 to 100,000 clones; around nine tenths were seen once. The source material was peripheral blood, sampled 28 days after the second AZD1222 dose. These receptors were obtained from an adult who received the AZD1222 COVID-19 vaccine. CDR3s include the opening cysteine and the closing phenylalanine or tryptophan. D genes are given only for firm matches. Where a row states a size, it is once, few, many or the class of an expanded clone; other rows omit it.

V gene,J gene,D gene,clone size,CDR3 DNA,CDR3 protein
TRBV12-5,TRBJ1-1,.,.,TGTGCTAGTGGTTTGAGGGGGGGTACTGAAGCTTTCTTT,CASGLRGGTEAFF
TRBV9,TRBJ2-5,.,.,TGTGCCAGCAGCCTTCCGGGGACACAAGAGACCCAGTACTTC,CASSLPGTQETQYF
TRBV4-1,TRBJ1-5,.,.,TGCGCCAGCAGCCAAGATGGGGTGGGGCAGCCCCAGCATTTT,CASSQDGVGQPQHF
TRBV3-1/TRBV3-2,TRBJ2-7,.,.,TGTGCCAGCAGCTACCAAGTTGGGAGAGGGGGGCTCGAGCAGTACTTC,CASSYQVGRGGLEQYF
TRBV3-1/TRBV3-2,TRBJ1-2,.,.,TGTGCCAGCAGCCAGGATCCCTCACCGACAGGCGGAAACTATGGCTACACCTTC,CASSQDPSPTGGNYGYTF
TRBV27,TRBJ1-5,.,.,TGTGCCAGCGCCGGGCGTTATAGCAATCAGCCCCAGCATTTT,CASAGRYSNQPQHF
TRBV10-1,TRBJ2-3,.,.,TGCGCCAGCAGTGGTCCCGTCAGCACAGATACGCAGTATTTT,CASSGPVSTDTQYF
TRBV30,TRBJ1-6,TRBD1,.,TGTGCCTGCAGACAGGGGGTCTCCTATAATTCACCCCTCCACTTT,CACRQGVSYNSPLHF
TRBV19,TRBJ2-3,.,.,TGTGCCAGTAGTATAATCGAAACGGGCCCAGATACGCAGTATTTT,CASSIIETGPDTQYF
TRBV20-1,TRBJ1-5,.,few,TGCAGTGCTAGTGACCCAGATCAGCCCCAGCATTTT,CSASDPDQPQHF
TRBV28,TRBJ1-1,TRBD1,.,TGTGCCAGCACACTAACCGGGACAGCGAACACTGAAGCTTTCTTT,CASTLTGTANTEAFF
TRBV5-6,TRBJ1-4,.,medium-sized,TGTGCCAGCAGCTTAATTGCAACTAATGAAAAACTGTTTTTT,CASSLIATNEKLFF
TRBV3-1/TRBV3-2,TRBJ1-2,.,few,TGTGCCAGCAGCCAAGAAGTCAGGAATGGCTACACCTTC,CASSQEVRNGYTF
TRBV11-2,TRBJ1-2,.,.,TGTGCCAGCAGCCCCCGACAGGCAGTCCATGTTGGCTACACCTTC,CASSPRQAVHVGYTF
TRBV7-2,TRBJ1-1,.,.,TGTGCCAGCAGCTTAGTTGTAACCTACACTGAAGCTTTCTTT,CASSLVVTYTEAFF
TRBV28,TRBJ1-2,TRBD1,.,TGTGCCAGCAGTTTCCGGACAGGGCTAGGCTACACCTTC,CASSFRTGLGYTF
TRBV7-8,TRBJ2-1,TRBD2,once,TGTGCCAGCAGCTCCCCGACTTTAGCGGGAGGGCCCTACAATGAGCAGTTCTTC,CASSSPTLAGGPYNEQFF
TRBV7-9,TRBJ2-7,.,few,TGTGCCAGCAGCTTAACGCGGACCGCCGCCTACGAGCAGTACTTC,CASSLTRTAAYEQYF
TRBV24-1,TRBJ2-2,.,.,TGTGCCACCAGTGATCAGAACACCGGGGAGCTGTTTTTT,CATSDQNTGELFF
TRBV15,TRBJ2-1,TRBD2,.,TGTGCCACCAGCAGAGTCACTAGCGGGAGACACCTTCGCTCCTACAATGAGCAGTTCTTC,CATSRVTSGRHLRSYNEQFF
TRBV30,TRBJ1-1,TRBD1,once,TGTGCCTCCAAGACAGGGGGCTACACTGAAGCTTTCTTT,CASKTGGYTEAFF
TRBV5-1,TRBJ1-5,.,.,TGCGCCAGCAGCTTGGAAGGATTTCAGCCCCAGCATTTT,CASSLEGFQPQHF
TRBV7-2,TRBJ1-2,.,.,TGTGCCAGCAGCTTGGACGGAGGCTATGGCTACACCTTC,CASSLDGGYGYTF
TRBV5-1,TRBJ2-1,.,.,TGCGCCAGCAGTTTATATTCCTCGGCGTCCTCCTACAATGAGCAGTTCTTC,CASSLYSSASSYNEQFF
TRBV5-6,TRBJ1-6,TRBD1,.,TGTGCCAGCAGCTCACCGGGACAGTATAATTCACCCCTCCACTTT,CASSSPGQYNSPLHF
TRBV19,TRBJ1-5,TRBD1,.,TGTGCCAGTAGGGGACAGTATAGCAATCAGCCCCAGCATTTT,CASRGQYSNQPQHF
TRBV15,TRBJ2-7,.,.,TGTGCCACCAGCAGGACCAACTACGAGCAGTACTTC,CATSRTNYEQYF
TRBV27,TRBJ2-7,TRBD1,.,TGTGCCAGCAGTCCGGACAGGGGACCCTACGAGCAGTACTTC,CASSPDRGPYEQYF
TRBV15,TRBJ1-4,TRBD1,.,TGTGCCACCAGCAAATCGACAGGGGACCGTGCAACTAATGAAAAACTGTTTTTT,CATSKSTGDRATNEKLFF
TRBV24-1,TRBJ1-2,TRBD1,.,TGTGCCACCAGTGATCCGATGACAGGGGATTTTGGCTACACCTTC,CATSDPMTGDFGYTF
TRBV30,TRBJ1-2,.,.,TGTGCCTGCAGGGACCGCCTCTATGGCTACACCTTC,CACRDRLYGYTF
TRBV19,TRBJ2-1,TRBD2,.,TGTGCCAGTCATAGCGGGAGATTCAATGAGCAGTTCTTC,CASHSGRFNEQFF
TRBV10-2,TRBJ2-3,TRBD1,.,TGCGCCAGCAGGGGGGACAGGGTCACAGATACGCAGTATTTT,CASRGDRVTDTQYF
TRBV9,TRBJ2-5,TRBD2,.,TGTGCCAGCAGCGGGGGACTAGCGGGAGCGGCGGAGACCCAGTACTTC,CASSGGLAGAAETQYF
TRBV7-9,TRBJ2-3,.,.,TGTGCCAGCAGCTTAGGGTGGACAGATACGCAGTATTTT,CASSLGWTDTQYF
TRBV29-1,TRBJ1-2,.,.,TGCAGCGTTGGATCTGTTAACTATGGCTACACCTTC,CSVGSVNYGYTF
TRBV3-1/TRBV3-2,TRBJ1-1,.,.,TGTGCCAGCAGCCAAGATTTTCGAACTGAAGCTTTCTTT,CASSQDFRTEAFF
TRBV19,TRBJ1-5,.,.,TGTGCCAGTAGTGGATGGGGTAGTCATCAGCCCCAGCATTTT,CASSGWGSHQPQHF
TRBV18,TRBJ1-2,.,.,TGTGCCAGCTCACCCCTCGGCGGGGTGGAGGGCTACACCTTC,CASSPLGGVEGYTF
TRBV20-1,TRBJ2-5,.,.,TGCAGTGTAAAGCCGGAAGAGACCCAGTACTTC,CSVKPEETQYF
TRBV7-2,TRBJ2-1,TRBD2,.,TGTGCCAGCAGCTTCTACGGACTAGCGGGAGGTGAGCAGTTCTTC,CASSFYGLAGGEQFF
TRBV27,TRBJ1-2,.,.,TGTGCCAGCAGTCTCGTCGCTAACTATGGCTACACCTTC,CASSLVANYGYTF
TRBV10-3,TRBJ2-1,.,once,TGTGCCATCAGTGGGGGGGAGGCCGGGAAAAATGAGCAGTTCTTC,CAISGGEAGKNEQFF
TRBV2,TRBJ2-2,TRBD2,few,TGTGCCAGCAGTGAAGAACTAGCGGGAGTAACCGGGGAGCTGTTTTTT,CASSEELAGVTGELFF
TRBV2,TRBJ1-6,.,few,TGTGCCAGCAGCCCCCAGACTGATTCACCCCTCCACTTT,CASSPQTDSPLHF
TRBV4-1,TRBJ2-3,TRBD2,.,TGCGCCAGCAGCCAACAGCTCGGGACTAGCGGCCGCACAGATACGCAGTATTTT,CASSQQLGTSGRTDTQYF
TRBV6-4,TRBJ1-1,.,.,TGTGCCAGCAGTACATCGGACAGGAACACTGAAGCTTTCTTT,CASSTSDRNTEAFF
TRBV2,TRBJ2-7,TRBD2,.,TGTGCCAGCAGTGAAGCGAAACTAGCGGGAGGCTACGAGCAGTACTTC,CASSEAKLAGGYEQYF
TRBV9,TRBJ2-5,TRBD2,.,TGTGCCAGCAGCGTAGTCGGGACTAGCGGTGAGACCCAGTACTTC,CASSVVGTSGETQYF
TRBV30,TRBJ2-5,TRBD2,.,TGTGCCTGGAGGGTCAGCGGGGGGGAGACCCAGTACTTC,CAWRVSGGETQYF
TRBV6-5,TRBJ2-1,TRBD2,.,TGTGCCAGCAGTTACTCTCTAGCGGGGGTATACAATGAGCAGTTCTTC,CASSYSLAGVYNEQFF
TRBV10-3,TRBJ2-7,.,once,TGTGCCATCAGTCCCGGGACATCTGGCTACGAGCAGTACTTC,CAISPGTSGYEQYF
TRBV7-3,TRBJ1-1,TRBD1,.,TGTGCCAGCAGCTCCCAGGGGGCGTTGGACACTGAAGCTTTCTTT,CASSSQGALDTEAFF
TRBV4-1,TRBJ1-2,TRBD1,.,TGCGCCAGCAGCCAAAAATCGGACAGGGCCTATGGCTACACCTTC,CASSQKSDRAYGYTF
TRBV7-8,TRBJ2-1,.,.,TGTGCCAGCAGCCCCAGGAGAAACAATGAGCAGTTCTTC,CASSPRRNNEQFF
TRBV15,TRBJ1-2,.,.,TGTGCCACCAGCAGGGACCCCGGGATAACCTATGGCTACACCTTC,CATSRDPGITYGYTF
TRBV29-1,TRBJ1-2,.,.,TGCAGCGTACAGGGCGCTAACTATGGCTACACCTTC,CSVQGANYGYTF